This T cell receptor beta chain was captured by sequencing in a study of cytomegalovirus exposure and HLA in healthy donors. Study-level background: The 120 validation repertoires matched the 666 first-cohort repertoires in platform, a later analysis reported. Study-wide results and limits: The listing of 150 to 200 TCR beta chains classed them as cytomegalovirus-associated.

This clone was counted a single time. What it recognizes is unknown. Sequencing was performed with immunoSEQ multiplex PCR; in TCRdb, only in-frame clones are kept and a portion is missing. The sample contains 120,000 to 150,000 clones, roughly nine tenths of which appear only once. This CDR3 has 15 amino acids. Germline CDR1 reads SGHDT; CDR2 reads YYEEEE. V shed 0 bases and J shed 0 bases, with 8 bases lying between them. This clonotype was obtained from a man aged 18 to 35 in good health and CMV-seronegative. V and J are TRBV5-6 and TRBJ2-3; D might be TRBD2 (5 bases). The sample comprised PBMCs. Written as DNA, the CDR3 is TGTGCCAGCAGCTTGGTACAGCGGAGCACAGATACGCAGTATTTT. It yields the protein CASSLVQRSTDTQYF.